This entry lists 25 T cell receptor beta chains sequenced from one sample in a study of shared T cell receptors in the human thymus. The protocol was immunoSEQ multiplex PCR, while the TCRdb copy is restricted to in-frame clones and leaves out a portion. The table lists 600,000 or so clones, about 90% of them singletons, with about 0.0094% in the top ten. The same sample was also studied in work on human thymus T cells.

Material: thymocytes. The receptors were sampled from a boy less than two years old with a congenital heart defect.

The J gene is TRBJ1-1, the V gene TRBV4-3; TRBD1 is a possible D gene (6 bases). CDR3 length equals 18 residues. Germline V gives CDR1 LGHNA, CDR2 YSLEER. Trimming left V 0 bases short and J 0 bases short, with 17 bases between. The CDR3 protein is CASSQETVDSLMNTEAFF. In DNA, the CDR3 is TGCGCCAGCAGCCAAGAAACTGTGGACAGCCTAATGAACACTGAAGCTTTCTTT.

In its sample, this clone was seen once. This chain joins TRBV9 and TRBJ1-1, with 11 bases lining up with TRBD1. J lost 0 bases, V lost 1 base, and 11 bases had no gene match. This CDR3 has 19 amino acids. CDR1 is SGDLS, CDR2 YYNGEE, per germline. DNA of the CDR3: TGTGCCAGCAGCGTAAACCCTGGGACAGGGGGGGCCATGAACACTGAAGCTTTCTTT. Protein sequence: CASSVNPGTGGAMNTEAFF.

The rearrangement links TRBV19 to TRBJ1-5; no firm D call. V lost 5 bases to trimming and J lost 0 bases, with 8 bases between them. The CDR3 totals 14 residues. Germline loops: CDR1 LNHDA, CDR2 SQIVND (reference sequence). CDR3 residues: CASSLVLSNQPQHF. CDR3 coding DNA: TGTGCCAGTAGTCTAGTACTTAGCAATCAGCCCCAGCATTTT. The variable domain in full, completed from reference TRBV19 and TRBJ1-5, reads DGGITQSPKYLFRKEGQNVTLSCEQNLNHDAMYWYRQDPGQGLRLIYYSQIVNDFQKGDIAEGYSVSREKKESFPLTVTSAQKNPTAFYLCASSLVLSNQPQHFGDGTRLSIL.

The V and J genes are TRBV28 and TRBJ2-1; the match to TRBD1 covers 12 bases. The CDR3 is made up of 19 amino acids. Germline assignment: CDR1 MDHEN and CDR2 SYDVKM. The junction had 14 bases not matched to a gene; V was cut back by 2 bases and J by 6 bases. The CDR3 sequence: CASSLGRDRGLWSLNEQFF. DNA for the CDR3: TGTGCCAGCAGTTTAGGCCGGGACAGGGGGCTCTGGTCTCTCAATGAGCAGTTCTTC.

This clone was seen only a few times. The sample has other DNA sequences that encode this CDR3 too. V and J are TRBV5-1 and TRBJ2-1, with TRBD1 matching over 8 bases. Trimming removed 0 bases from V and 10 bases from J; junction bases left unmatched: 3. Germline CDR1 is SGHRS and CDR2 is YFSETQ. CDR3 length: 13 residues. The CDR3 nucleotides read TGCGCCAGCAGCTTGGACGACAGGGGCGAGCAGTTCTTC. It is translated as CASSLDDRGEQFF. The entire variable domain, with the rest obtained from reference TRBV5-1 and TRBJ2-1, is as follows: KAGVTQTPRYLIKTRGQQVTLSCSPISGHRSVSWYQQTPGQGLQFLFEYFSETQRNKGNFPGRFSGRQFSNSRSEMNVSTLELGDSALYLCASSLDDRGEQFFGPGTRLTVL.

The rearrangement joins TRBV29-1 to TRBJ2-1, with 11 bases identical to TRBD2. With 2 bases clipped from V and 3 bases from J, the junction kept 9 bases outside the gene matches. The CDR3 is 17 amino acids. Germline V gives CDR1 SQVTM, CDR2 ANQGSEA. CDR3 residues: CSVEIAGGPEVYNEQFF. The DNA for the CDR3 is TGCAGCGTTGAAATAGCGGGAGGGCCGGAGGTCTACAATGAGCAGTTCTTC.

The chain links TRBV30 to TRBJ1-2; 9 bases map to TRBD1. The CDR3 covers 14 residues. V lost 8 bases and J lost 6; bases outside the gene matches: 13. CDR1 and CDR2 (germline): GTSNPN, SVGIG (reference sequence). CDR3 in DNA: TGTGCCGGCCCCTCCGGGACAGGGATCGATGGCTACACCTTC. Translation: CAGPSGTGIDGYTF. Full variable domain (rest looked up from reference TRBV30 and TRBJ1-2): SQTIHQWPATLVQPVGSPLSLECTVEGTSNPNLYWYRQAAGRGLQLLFYSVGIGQISSEVPQNLSASRPQDRQFILSSKKLLLSDSGFYLCAGPSGTGIDGYTFGSGTRLTVV.

The DNA for the CDR3 is TGTGCCAGCAGCCAGATCGGGTTCTATGGCTACACCTTC. Amino acid sequence: CASSQIGFYGYTF. This chain links TRBV5-4 with TRBJ1-2; D unresolved. Per the germline V gene, CDR1 is SGHNT and CDR2 is YYREEE (reference sequence). The CDR3 is 13 amino acids. The V end was cut by 4 bases, the J end by 4 bases, with 11 bases between.

The chain has TRBV4-1 and TRBJ1-1; unclear D gene. Trimming removed 0 bases from V and 0 bases from J, with 23 bases in between. CDR1 and CDR2 (germline): MGHRA, YSYEKL. CDR3 length: 20 amino acids. CDR3 in DNA: TGCGCCAGCAGCCAAGATTTTAGTAGGCCCCATAACGGGGTGAACACTGAAGCTTTCTTT. The encoded protein is CASSQDFSRPHNGVNTEAFF.

The chain carries TRBV5-4 and TRBJ2-5, with D possibly matching TRBD1 (6 bases). Gene TRBJ2-7 matches the end of the DNA better, so the J call may be wrong. CDR3 length: 12 amino acids. The germline gives CDR1 SGHNT, CDR2 YYREEE (reference sequence). In DNA form, the CDR3 reads TGTGCCAGCAGCTTACAGGGAGACGAGCAGTACTTC. Translated, it gives CASSLQGDEQYF.

This clone has just a few counts. The V call is TRBV29-1, the J call TRBJ1-2; no definite D call. Per germline, CDR1 SQVTM and CDR2 ANQGSEA. The V end was cut by 3 bases, the J end by 5 bases, with 13 bases between. The CDR3 runs to 13 residues. The DNA of the CDR3 is TGCAGCGTTGACACTGTTCGGGATTATGGCTACACCTTC. Residues: CSVDTVRDYGYTF.

The chain couples TRBV12-5 to TRBJ1-4; 10 bases line up with TRBD1. The CDR3 length is 16 residues. CDR1 and CDR2 from the germline V gene are LGHNT and FRNRAP. J gave up 2 bases and V 4 bases, and 4 bases lay outside the gene matches. DNA for the CDR3: TGTGCTAGTGGTTGGACAGGGGGGAAGACTAATGAAAAACTGTTTTTT. It yields the protein CASGWTGGKTNEKLFF. Full variable domain (missing parts from reference TRBV12-5 and TRBJ1-4): DARVTQTPRHKVTEMGQEVTMRCQPILGHNTVFWYRQTMMQGLELLAYFRNRAPLDDSGMPKDRFSAEMPDATLATLKIQPSEPRDSAVYFCASGWTGGKTNEKLFFGSGTQLSVL.

This clone was counted once. The chain employs TRBV6-4 and TRBJ2-3; 9 bases align to TRBD2. From germline, CDR1 is MRHNA and CDR2 SNTAGT. CDR3 length equals 19 residues. J gave up 2 bases and V 0 bases, and 12 bases lay outside the gene matches. The CDR3 region has the DNA TGTGCCAGCAGTGACTCGAACACCAACGGGACTAGCTTCACAGATACGCAGTATTTT. As protein: CASSDSNTNGTSFTDTQYF.

This clone came up a few times. The chain uses TRBV5-5 and TRBJ2-7, with D possibly matching TRBD1 (5 bases). The V end was cut by 4 bases, the J end by 5 bases, with 16 bases between. The CDR3 has 14 amino acids. Looked up from germline, CDR1 is SGHKS and CDR2 is YYEKEE (reference sequence). The CDR3 DNA reads as TGTGCCAGCAGCGCGACATCTTTCAGGGACGAGCAGTACTTC. It yields the protein CASSATSFRDEQYF. The variable domain in full, completed from reference TRBV5-5 and TRBJ2-7, reads DAGVTQSPTHLIKTRGQQVTLRCSPISGHKSVSWYQQVLGQGPQFIFQYYEKEERGRGNFPDRFSARQFPNYSSELNVNALLLGDSALYLCASSATSFRDEQYFGPGTRLTVT.

The rearrangement joins TRBV6-1 to TRBJ2-2, with 13 bases lining up with TRBD2. From germline, CDR1 is MNHNS and CDR2 SASEGT. The CDR3 totals 15 residues. V trimming: 8 bases; J trimming: 7 bases; junction bases outside the gene matches: 7. The CDR3 protein is CASFTSGRAGGELFF. The CDR3 DNA sequence: TGTGCCAGCTTCACTAGCGGGAGGGCCGGCGGGGAGCTGTTTTTT.

The chain employs TRBV28 and TRBJ2-4, with D possibly matching TRBD1 (5 bases). This CDR3 comprises 15 residues. V was cut by 7 bases and J by 1 base, with 14 bases left in between. Per germline, CDR1 MDHEN and CDR2 SYDVKM. CDR3 protein: CASNPRGIAKNIQYF. DNA for the CDR3: TGTGCCAGCAACCCAAGGGGAATTGCCAAAAACATTCAGTACTTC.

The V and J genes are TRBV4-3 and TRBJ1-3, with D unclear. CDR3 length: 18 amino acids. The germline V gene has CDR1 LGHNA and CDR2 YSLEER. Trimming removed 0 bases at V and 0 bases at J, with 15 bases between. CDR3 bases: TGCGCCAGCAGCCAAGATTTTTCGGAGGAACTCTCTGGAAACACCATATATTTT. Its translation: CASSQDFSEELSGNTIYF.

The chain combines TRBV28 with TRBJ2-7; D not resolved. This CDR3 has 11 residues. Trimming left V 5 bases short and J 3 bases short, with 5 bases between. Germline CDR1 reads MDHEN; CDR2 reads SYDVKM. CDR3 protein: CASSGIYEQYF. CDR3 DNA: TGTGCCAGCAGTGGCATCTACGAGCAGTACTTC.

The J gene is TRBJ1-2, the V gene TRBV6-5, with 9 positions matching TRBD1. The V gene's germline CDR1 is MNHEY and CDR2 SVGAGI. V was pared by 6 bases and J by 0 bases, with 5 bases of the junction left unmatched. The CDR3 is 15 residues long. The CDR3 is CASRLTGGPNYGYTF. CDR3 coding DNA: TGTGCCAGCAGACTCACAGGGGGCCCTAACTATGGCTACACCTTC.

V usage is TRBV29-1 and J usage is TRBJ2-1; TRBD2 matches at 11 bases. CDR3 length: 17 amino acids. Germline CDR1 SQVTM, CDR2 ANQGSEA. The V gene end was trimmed by 2 bases and the J gene end by 0 bases; junction bases not matched to a gene: 6. In DNA, the CDR3 is TGCAGCGTTGAAAGGATTAGCGGGAGGGCCTCCTACAATGAGCAGTTCTTC. As protein: CSVERISGRASYNEQFF.

This rearrangement joins TRBV28 to TRBJ2-1; TRBD2 agrees at 7 bases. V gave up 2 bases and J gave up 3 bases; unmatched junction bases: 13. In germline, CDR1 is MDHEN, CDR2 SYDVKM. The CDR3 consists of 18 residues. The CDR3 loop reads CASSLASGKKTNYNEQFF. The CDR3, as DNA: TGTGCCAGCAGTTTAGCTAGCGGAAAAAAAACCAACTACAATGAGCAGTTCTTC.

Regarding this clone: Distinct nucleotide sequences in the sample also encode this CDR3. The gene calls are TRBV2 and TRBJ2-7, with D perhaps TRBD1 (6 bases). The V and J ends lost 4 bases and 0 bases respectively, with 13 bases between them. The CDR3 is 15 residues long. Germline values: CDR1 SNHLY, CDR2 FYNNEI. In DNA form, the CDR3 reads TGTGCCAGCAGTGTCAACAGGGCACCCTCCTACGAGCAGTACTTC. As protein: CASSVNRAPSYEQYF.

V and J are TRBV28 and TRBJ2-2, with 7 positions matching TRBD2. The V gene's germline CDR1 is MDHEN and CDR2 SYDVKM. The CDR3 consists of 18 residues. Trimming cost V 6 bases and J 0 bases; bases outside gene matches: 13. CDR3 amino acids: CASRNTSAGRSNTGELFF. DNA for the CDR3: TGTGCCAGCAGGAACACGTCAGCGGGGAGATCGAACACCGGGGAGCTGTTTTTT.

The CDR3 region is CASSQIRVPYGYTF. The CDR3 nucleotides are TGCGCCAGCAGCCAGATCAGGGTGCCCTATGGCTACACCTTC. This sequence joins TRBV4-1 and TRBJ1-2; a weak D match, TRBD1 (5 bases). The CDR3 spans 14 residues. Germline CDR1 MGHRA, CDR2 YSYEKL. V shed 3 bases and J shed 4 bases, with 12 bases lying between them.

The rearrangement uses TRBV14 and TRBJ2-2, with 8 bases identical to TRBD1. Trimming took 1 base from V and 6 from J; bases not matched to a gene: 7. Per germline, CDR1 SGHDN and CDR2 FVKESK. CDR3 length equals 16 residues. The CDR3 sequence is CASSQVRLQGAGELFF. CDR3 bases: TGTGCCAGCAGCCAAGTACGGCTACAGGGGGCCGGGGAGCTGTTTTTT.